This T cell receptor (beta chain) appears in the sequencing data of a study of blood T cell repertoires in COVID-19. Background on the study: COVID-19 samples, acute and convalescent, were from the United States, Italy and Spain. PBMCs, B-cell-depleted T cells, or T cells were the source of the cDNA or gDNA that made up the material.

The assay was immunoSEQ multiplex PCR, and TCRdb's table has in-frame clones only and misses some. The sample lists approximately 390,000 clones, 88% occurring once. The CDR3 spans 15 residues. In germline, CDR1 is SGHAT, CDR2 FQNNGV. After removal of 8 bases from V and 4 bases from J, the junction contained 7 bases not matched to a gene. The genes are TRBV11-2 and TRBJ1-6, with TRBD1 matching over 8 bases. Sequences were obtained from PBMCs or T cells enriched from blood (not recorded which). The source of this sequence is a woman aged 40 to 50 with acute COVID-19. CDR3 DNA: TGTGCCAGCGCGGGACAGGTGTATTATAATTCACCCCTCCACTTT. It yields the protein CASAGQVYYNSPLHF.